The rows below give T cell receptor beta chains drawn from one sample of a study of regulatory and conventional T cells in RAG deficiency. The repertoire was sequenced with immunoSEQ multiplex PCR; TCRdb's copy has only in-frame clones and lacks some. This table has about 7,100 clones, 90% to 95% appearing once. This sample also appeared in a second study, on regulatory T cells.

The sample consisted of CD127- CD25+ CD4+ Tregs sorted from blood. These receptors were taken from a human donor in good health. Both conserved end residues are part of each CDR3. A D gene is named only where the DNA matches it firmly. Clone size is given for some rows only: seen once, a few or many times, or a class if the clone is expanded.

J | V | size | D | CDR3 | DNA
TRBJ1-2 | TRBV7-2 | once | . | CASSLGRTGAGVEGYTF | TGTGCCAGCAGCTTAGGAAGGACTGGTGCTGGAGTGGAGGGCTACACCTTC
TRBJ2-5 | TRBV28 | once | . | CASSLPTSPPYF | TGTGCCAGCAGTTTGCCTACTTCACCCCCGTACTTC
TRBJ2-2 | TRBV19 | . | TRBD1 | CASRSRDRRITGELFF | TGTGCCAGTAGGTCAAGGGACAGGAGAATCACCGGGGAGCTGTTTTTT
TRBJ2-3 | TRBV11-1 | . | . | CASSFSRTLVASTDTQYF | TGTGCCAGCAGCTTCTCAAGGACACTCGTCGCTAGCACAGATACGCAGTATTTT
TRBJ1-4 | TRBV19 | once | . | CASSPVISNEKLFF | TGTGCCAGTTCCCCAGTGATTTCTAATGAAAAACTGTTTTTT
TRBJ2-5 | TRBV5-1 | . | . | CASSSGGTPQETQYF | TGCGCCAGCAGCTCGGGTGGGACTCCCCAAGAGACCCAGTACTTC
TRBJ2-6 | TRBV5-4 | . | . | CASSRGGYSGGANVLTF | TGTGCCAGCAGCCGTGGGGGGTACTCGGGCGGGGCCAACGTCCTGACTTTC
TRBJ1-6 | TRBV27 | . | . | CASSLDRASPLHF | TGTGCCAGCAGCCTGGACAGAGCGTCACCCCTCCACTTT
TRBJ1-2 | TRBV7-9 | . | TRBD1 | CASRSDRGPGYTF | TGTGCCAGCAGATCGGACAGGGGGCCTGGCTACACCTTC
TRBJ2-7 | TRBV7-6 | . | . | CASSPRNTFSYEQYF | TGTGCCAGCAGCCCAAGAAACACCTTCTCCTACGAGCAGTACTTC
TRBJ2-7 | TRBV27 | . | TRBD1 | CASRGTGDPEQYF | TGTGCCAGCAGAGGGACAGGGGATCCCGAGCAGTACTTC
TRBJ1-1 | TRBV27 | . | TRBD1 | CASSLLTDRMAHEAFF | TGTGCCAGCAGTTTACTTACGGACAGGATGGCCCATGAAGCTTTCTTT
TRBJ1-2 | TRBV12-5 | . | TRBD1 | CASGPPTGSYGYTF | TGTGCTAGTGGCCCGCCGACAGGGTCCTATGGCTACACCTTC
TRBJ1-6 | TRBV4-1 | . | TRBD1 | CASSQILRIGSDRAPPLHF | TGCGCCAGCAGCCAAATCCTAAGAATCGGGTCAGACAGGGCTCCACCCCTCCACTTT
TRBJ2-3 | TRBV28 | . | . | CASITTSTDTQYF | TGTGCCAGCATCACGACTAGCACAGATACGCAGTATTTT
TRBJ1-6 | TRBV6-5 | . | TRBD1 | CASSDRAYNSPLHF | TGTGCCAGCAGCGACAGGGCTTATAATTCACCCCTCCACTTT
TRBJ2-7 | TRBV5-5 | once | . | CASSLAPYRTYEQYF | TGTGCCAGCAGCCTGGCCCCGTACAGAACCTACGAGCAGTACTTC
TRBJ2-1 | TRBV30 | . | . | CAWGGAPLPNEQFF | TGTGCCTGGGGCGGCGCGCCGCTGCCCAATGAGCAGTTCTTC
TRBJ2-7 | TRBV5-1 | . | TRBD1 | CASSSGGTGVYEQYF | TGCGCCAGCAGCTCGGGGGGGACAGGGGTCTACGAGCAGTACTTC
TRBJ1-2 | TRBV4-2 | . | . | CASSQDTLRGYDYGYTF | TGTGCCAGCAGCCAAGATACATTAAGGGGATATGACTATGGCTACACCTTC
TRBJ1-1 | TRBV30 | . | . | CAWSPKLNTEAFF | TGTGCCTGGAGTCCGAAACTTAACACTGAAGCTTTCTTT
TRBJ2-3 | TRBV7-2 | . | TRBD1 | CASSSFRDRGHF | TGTGCCAGCAGCTCTTTCCGGGACAGGGGGCATTTT
TRBJ2-7 | TRBV18 | . | TRBD1 | CASSPPKQGPHSYEQYF | TGTGCCAGCTCACCACCAAAACAGGGGCCACACTCCTACGAGCAGTACTTC
TRBJ1-1 | TRBV4-2 | . | TRBD1 | CASSHVQGSAEAFF | TGTGCCAGCAGCCATGTACAGGGGTCGGCTGAAGCTTTCTTT
TRBJ1-2 | TRBV9 | . | . | CASSPGAQDYGYTF | TGTGCCAGCAGCCCGGGAGCACAGGACTATGGCTACACCTTC
TRBJ2-4 | TRBV27 | . | TRBD1 | CASSATGWAKNIQYF | TGTGCCAGCAGTGCGACAGGGTGGGCCAAAAACATTCAGTACTTC
TRBJ1-1 | TRBV6-1 | . | TRBD1 | CASSNRQGRAFF | TGTGCCAGCAGTAATCGACAGGGTCGAGCTTTCTTT
TRBJ2-3 | TRBV6-1 | . | . | CASSEDGGGLSDTQYF | TGTGCCAGCAGTGAAGATGGGGGGGGCCTATCAGATACGCAGTATTTT
TRBJ2-2 | TRBV4-3 | . | . | CASRRAANTGELFF | TGCGCCAGCAGGCGGGCCGCGAACACCGGGGAGCTGTTTTTT
TRBJ1-1 | TRBV4-1 | . | . | CASSQDLYSNTEAFF | TGCGCCAGCAGCCAAGATCTATATTCGAACACTGAAGCTTTCTTT
TRBJ1-2 | TRBV9 | . | TRBD1 | CASSATPGQGDYGYTF | TGCGCCAGCAGCGCGACCCCGGGACAGGGGGACTATGGCTACACCTTC
TRBJ1-5 | TRBV5-4 | once | . | CASSLEQAGPQHF | TGTGCCAGCAGCTTGGAGCAGGCCGGGCCCCAGCATTTT
TRBJ1-1 | TRBV6-7 | . | . | CASSYPEDTMNTEAFF | TGTGCCAGCAGTTACCCCGAGGACACCATGAACACTGAAGCTTTCTTT
TRBJ2-5 | TRBV5-1 | once | TRBD2 | CASSSPRLAGFETQYF | TGCGCCAGCAGCTCCCCCCGGCTAGCGGGGTTCGAGACCCAGTACTTC
TRBJ2-1 | TRBV9 | . | TRBD2 | CASSVRPGGRGDYEQFF | TGTGCCAGCAGCGTAAGGCCCGGAGGGCGGGGGGACTATGAGCAGTTCTTC
TRBJ2-1 | TRBV9 | . | . | CASSQGGWRFYNEQFF | TGTGCCAGCAGCCAAGGCGGCTGGAGGTTCTACAATGAGCAGTTCTTC
TRBJ2-3 | TRBV2 | . | TRBD1 | CASKRTGGADTQYF | TGTGCCAGCAAGCGGACAGGGGGCGCAGATACGCAGTATTTT
TRBJ1-1 | TRBV30 | . | . | CAWTLGHVNTEAFF | TGTGCCTGGACCCTAGGACACGTGAACACTGAAGCTTTCTTT
TRBJ1-2 | TRBV9 | . | TRBD1 | CASVRQGYGYTF | TGTGCCAGCGTAAGACAGGGCTATGGCTACACCTTC
TRBJ2-5 | TRBV7-9 | . | TRBD1 | CASSPGQGLETQYF | TGTGCCAGCAGCCCGGGACAGGGACTGGAGACCCAGTACTTC
TRBJ2-1 | TRBV5-4 | . | . | CASSLPGGNEQFF | TGTGCCAGCAGCTTACCTGGAGGCAATGAGCAGTTCTTC
TRBJ2-7 | TRBV27 | . | . | CASSLNAGYGIEQYF | TGTGCCAGCAGTTTGAATGCGGGTTATGGGATCGAGCAGTACTTC
TRBJ1-2 | TRBV20-1 | . | TRBD1 | CSAWDRGCYTF | TGCAGTGCGTGGGACAGGGGCTGCTACACCTTC
TRBJ2-3 | TRBV9 | . | TRBD2 | CASSVAGGSTDTQYF | TGTGCCAGCAGCGTAGCGGGGGGGAGCACAGATACGCAGTATTTT
TRBJ2-5 | TRBV19 | . | TRBD1 | CASSTGGRETQYF | TGTGCCAGTAGTACAGGGGGCAGGGAGACCCAGTACTTC
TRBJ2-3 | TRBV6-6 | . | . | CASSPRSPTDTQYF | TGTGCCAGCAGTCCCCGGAGCCCCACAGATACGCAGTATTTT
TRBJ1-1 | TRBV19 | . | . | CASSRSVAPETVAFF | TGTGCCAGTAGTCGAAGTGTCGCGCCGGAGACTGTGGCTTTCTTT
TRBJ1-2 | TRBV7-2 | . | . | CASSLTGSNYGYTF | TGTGCCAGCAGCTTAACAGGTTCTAACTATGGCTACACCTTC